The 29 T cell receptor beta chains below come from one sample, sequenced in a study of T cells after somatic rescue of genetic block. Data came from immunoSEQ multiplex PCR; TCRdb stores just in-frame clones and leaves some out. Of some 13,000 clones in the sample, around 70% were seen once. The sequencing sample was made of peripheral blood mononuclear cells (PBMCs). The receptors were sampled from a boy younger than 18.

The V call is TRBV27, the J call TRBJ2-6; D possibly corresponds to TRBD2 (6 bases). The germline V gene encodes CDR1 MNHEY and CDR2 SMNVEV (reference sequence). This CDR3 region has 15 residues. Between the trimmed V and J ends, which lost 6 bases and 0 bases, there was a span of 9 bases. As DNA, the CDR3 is TGTGCCAGCAGCTGGAGGGGCTCTGGGGCCAACGTCCTGACTTTC. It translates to CASSWRGSGANVLTF.

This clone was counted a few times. The CDR3 DNA follows: TGTGCCAGCAGACCCCGGGAGGGCTCGGGATACGAGCAGTACTTC. This translates into CASRPREGSGYEQYF. V usage is TRBV6-6 and J usage is TRBJ2-7; 8 bases map to TRBD2. The CDR3 runs to 15 residues. V gave up 6 bases and J gave up 4 bases; unmatched junction bases: 11. CDR1 and CDR2 from the germline V gene are MNHNY and SVGAGI (reference sequence).

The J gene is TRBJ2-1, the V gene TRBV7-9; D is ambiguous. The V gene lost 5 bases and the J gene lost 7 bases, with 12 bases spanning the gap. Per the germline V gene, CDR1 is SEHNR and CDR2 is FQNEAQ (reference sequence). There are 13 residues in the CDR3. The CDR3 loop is CASSQEGMNEQFF. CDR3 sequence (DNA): TGTGCCAGCAGCCAAGAAGGGATGAATGAGCAGTTCTTC.

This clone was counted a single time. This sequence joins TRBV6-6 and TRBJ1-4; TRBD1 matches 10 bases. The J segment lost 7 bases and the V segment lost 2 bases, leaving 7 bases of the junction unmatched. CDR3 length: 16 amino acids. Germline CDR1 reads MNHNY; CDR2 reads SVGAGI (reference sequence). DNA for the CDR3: TGTGCCAGCAGTTACGGACAGGGGGTTCCAGGTGAAAAACTGTTTTTT. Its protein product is CASSYGQGVPGEKLFF.

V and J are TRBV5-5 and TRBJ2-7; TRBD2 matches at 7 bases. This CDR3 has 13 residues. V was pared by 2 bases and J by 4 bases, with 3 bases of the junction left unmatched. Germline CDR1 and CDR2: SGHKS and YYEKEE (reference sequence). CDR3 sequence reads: CASSLIGGYEQYF. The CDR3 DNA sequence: TGTGCCAGCAGCTTAATCGGGGGGTACGAGCAGTACTTC. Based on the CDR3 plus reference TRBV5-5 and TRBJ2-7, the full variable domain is DAGVTQSPTHLIKTRGQQVTLRCSPISGHKSVSWYQQVLGQGPQFIFQYYEKEERGRGNFPDRFSARQFPNYSSELNVNALLLGDSALYLCASSLIGGYEQYFGPGTRLTVT.

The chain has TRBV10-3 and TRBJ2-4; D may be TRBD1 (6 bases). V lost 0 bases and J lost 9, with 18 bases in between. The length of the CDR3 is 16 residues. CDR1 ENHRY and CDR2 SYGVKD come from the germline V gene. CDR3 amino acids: CAISESRAGELRIQYF. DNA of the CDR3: TGTGCCATCAGTGAGTCGAGGGCAGGGGAGTTGCGCATTCAGTACTTC.

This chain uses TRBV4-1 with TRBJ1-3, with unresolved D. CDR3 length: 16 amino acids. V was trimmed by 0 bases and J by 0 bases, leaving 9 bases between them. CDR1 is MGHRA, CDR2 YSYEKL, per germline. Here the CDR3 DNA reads TGCGCCAGCAGCCAAGATGGAAGGTTCTCTGGAAACACCATATATTTT. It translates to CASSQDGRFSGNTIYF.

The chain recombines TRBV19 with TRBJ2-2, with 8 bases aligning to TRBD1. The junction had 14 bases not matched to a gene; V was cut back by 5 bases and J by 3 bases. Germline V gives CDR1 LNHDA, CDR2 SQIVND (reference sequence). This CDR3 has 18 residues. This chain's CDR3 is CASSVSTRQGWYTGELFF. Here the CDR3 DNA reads TGTGCCAGTAGTGTCTCTACGCGACAGGGGTGGTACACCGGGGAGCTGTTTTTT.

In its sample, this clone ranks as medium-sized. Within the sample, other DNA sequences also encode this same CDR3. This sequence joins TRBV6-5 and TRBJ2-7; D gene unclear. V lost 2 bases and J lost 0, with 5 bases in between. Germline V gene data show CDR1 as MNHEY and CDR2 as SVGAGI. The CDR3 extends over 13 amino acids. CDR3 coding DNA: TGTGCCAGCAGTTACGGTACCTCCTACGAGCAGTACTTC. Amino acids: CASSYGTSYEQYF.

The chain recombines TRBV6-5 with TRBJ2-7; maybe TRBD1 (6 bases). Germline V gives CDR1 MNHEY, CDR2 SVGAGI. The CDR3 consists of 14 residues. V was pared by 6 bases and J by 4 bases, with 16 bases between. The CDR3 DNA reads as TGTGCCAGCAGCCCAGTAGGCAGGGGTTACGAGCAGTACTTC. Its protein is CASSPVGRGYEQYF.

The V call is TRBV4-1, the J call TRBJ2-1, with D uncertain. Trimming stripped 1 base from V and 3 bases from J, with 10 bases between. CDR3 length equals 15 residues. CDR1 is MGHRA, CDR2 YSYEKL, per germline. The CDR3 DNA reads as TGCGCCAGCAGCCAAGGGGCTATTAACTACAATGAGCAGTTCTTC. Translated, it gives CASSQGAINYNEQFF.

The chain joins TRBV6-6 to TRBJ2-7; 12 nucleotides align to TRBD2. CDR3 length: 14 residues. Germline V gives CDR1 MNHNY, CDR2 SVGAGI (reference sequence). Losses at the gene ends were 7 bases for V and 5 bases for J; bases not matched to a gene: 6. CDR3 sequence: CASTRLAGAHEQYF. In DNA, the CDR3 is TGTGCCAGCACCCGACTAGCGGGAGCCCACGAGCAGTACTTC.

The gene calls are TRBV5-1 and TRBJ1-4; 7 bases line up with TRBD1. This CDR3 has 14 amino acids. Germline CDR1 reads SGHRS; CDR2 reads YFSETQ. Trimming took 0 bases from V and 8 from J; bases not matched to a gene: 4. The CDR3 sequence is CASSLAGGNEKLFF. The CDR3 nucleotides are TGCGCCAGCAGCTTGGCAGGGGGGAACGAAAAACTGTTTTTT.

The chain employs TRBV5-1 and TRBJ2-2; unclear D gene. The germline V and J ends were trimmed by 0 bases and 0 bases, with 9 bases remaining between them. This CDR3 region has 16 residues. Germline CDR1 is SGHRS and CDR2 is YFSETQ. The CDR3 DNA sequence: TGCGCCAGCAGCTTGGTGCGTCACGCGAACACCGGGGAGCTGTTTTTT. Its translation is CASSLVRHANTGELFF.

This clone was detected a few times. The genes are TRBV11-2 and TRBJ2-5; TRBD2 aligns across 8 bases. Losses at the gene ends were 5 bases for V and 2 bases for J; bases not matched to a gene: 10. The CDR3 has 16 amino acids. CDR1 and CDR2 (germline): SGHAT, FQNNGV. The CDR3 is CASSPGAGGHQETQYF. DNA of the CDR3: TGTGCCAGCAGCCCGGGTGCGGGGGGCCATCAAGAGACCCAGTACTTC.

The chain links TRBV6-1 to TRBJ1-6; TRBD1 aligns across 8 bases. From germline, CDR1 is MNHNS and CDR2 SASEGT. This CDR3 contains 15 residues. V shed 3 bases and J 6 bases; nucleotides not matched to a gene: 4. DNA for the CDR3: TGTGCCAGCAGTGAGCTAGGACAGGGTAATTCACCCCTCCACTTT. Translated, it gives CASSELGQGNSPLHF.

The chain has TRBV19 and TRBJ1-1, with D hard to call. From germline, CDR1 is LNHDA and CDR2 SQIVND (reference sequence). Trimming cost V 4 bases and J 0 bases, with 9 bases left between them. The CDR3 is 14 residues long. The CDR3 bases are TGTGCCAGTAGTAACCGACGGTTGAACACTGAAGCTTTCTTT. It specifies CASSNRRLNTEAFF.

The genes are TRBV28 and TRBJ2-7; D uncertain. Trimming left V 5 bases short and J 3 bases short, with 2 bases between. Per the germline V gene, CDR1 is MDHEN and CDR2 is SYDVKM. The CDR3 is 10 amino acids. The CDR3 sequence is CASSRYEQYF. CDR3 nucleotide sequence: TGTGCCAGCAGTCGCTACGAGCAGTACTTC.

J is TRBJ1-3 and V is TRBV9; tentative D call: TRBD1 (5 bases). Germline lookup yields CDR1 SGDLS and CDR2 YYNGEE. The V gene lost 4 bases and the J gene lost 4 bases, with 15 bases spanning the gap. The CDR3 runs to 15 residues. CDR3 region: CASSPGGLLGNTIYF. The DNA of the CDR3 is TGTGCCAGCAGCCCGGGGGGACTTTTAGGAAACACCATATATTTT. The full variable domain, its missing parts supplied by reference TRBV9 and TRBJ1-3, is DSGVTQTPKHLITATGQRVTLRCSPRSGDLSVYWYQQSLDQGLQFLIQYYNGEERAKGNILERFSAQQFPDLHSELNLSSLELGDSALYFCASSPGGLLGNTIYFGEGSWLTVV.

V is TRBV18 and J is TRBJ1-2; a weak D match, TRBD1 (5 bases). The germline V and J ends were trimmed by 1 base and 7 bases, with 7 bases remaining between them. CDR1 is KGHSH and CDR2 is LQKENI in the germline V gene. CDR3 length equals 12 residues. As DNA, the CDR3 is TGTGCCAGCTCACCACAGACAGTTGGCTACACCTTC. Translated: CASSPQTVGYTF. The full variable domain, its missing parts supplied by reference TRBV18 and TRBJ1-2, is NAGVMQNPRHLVRRRGQEARLRCSPMKGHSHVYWYRQLPEEGLKFMVYLQKENIIDESGMPKERFSAEFPKEGPSILRIQQVVRGDSAAYFCASSPQTVGYTFGSGTRLTVV.

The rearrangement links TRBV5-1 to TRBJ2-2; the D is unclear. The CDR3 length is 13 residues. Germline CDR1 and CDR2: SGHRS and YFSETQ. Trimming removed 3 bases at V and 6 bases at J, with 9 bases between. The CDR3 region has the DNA TGCGCCAGCAGCTGGATCGTCTCCGGGGAGCTGTTTTTT. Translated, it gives CASSWIVSGELFF. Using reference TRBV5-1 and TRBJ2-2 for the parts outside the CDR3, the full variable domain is KAGVTQTPRYLIKTRGQQVTLSCSPISGHRSVSWYQQTPGQGLQFLFEYFSETQRNKGNFPGRFSGRQFSNSRSEMNVSTLELGDSALYLCASSWIVSGELFFGEGSRLTVL.

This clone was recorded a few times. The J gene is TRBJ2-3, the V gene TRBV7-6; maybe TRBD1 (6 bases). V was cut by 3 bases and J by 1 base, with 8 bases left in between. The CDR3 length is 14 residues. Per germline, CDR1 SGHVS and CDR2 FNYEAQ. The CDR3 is CASSLAGGTDTQYF. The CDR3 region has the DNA TGTGCCAGCAGCTTGGCAGGGGGCACAGATACGCAGTATTTT.

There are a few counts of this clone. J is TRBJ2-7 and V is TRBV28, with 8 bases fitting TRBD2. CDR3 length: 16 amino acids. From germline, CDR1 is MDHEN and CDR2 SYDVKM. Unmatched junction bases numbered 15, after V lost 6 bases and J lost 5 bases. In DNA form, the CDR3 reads TGTGCCAGCAGGGGATGGGTGGCGGGGGGTCCCAACGAGCAGTACTTC. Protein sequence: CASRGWVAGGPNEQYF. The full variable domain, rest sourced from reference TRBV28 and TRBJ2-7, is DVKVTQSSRYLVKRTGEKVFLECVQDMDHENMFWYRQDPGLGLRLIYFSYDVKMKEKGDIPEGYSVSREKKERFSLILESASTNQTSMYLCASRGWVAGGPNEQYFGPGTRLTVT.

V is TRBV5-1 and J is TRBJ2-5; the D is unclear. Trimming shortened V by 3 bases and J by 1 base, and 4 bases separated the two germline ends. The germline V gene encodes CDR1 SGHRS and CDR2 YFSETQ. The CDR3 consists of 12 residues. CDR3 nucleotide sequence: TGCGCCAGCAGCTGGAGCCAAGAGACCCAGTACTTC. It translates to CASSWSQETQYF.

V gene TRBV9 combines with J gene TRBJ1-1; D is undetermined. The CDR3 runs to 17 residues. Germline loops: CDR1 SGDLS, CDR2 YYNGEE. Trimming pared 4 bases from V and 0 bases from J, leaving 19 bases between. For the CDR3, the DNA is TGTGCCAGCAGCCCCCGACCGGGCCGAGGGATGAACACTGAAGCTTTCTTT. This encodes CASSPRPGRGMNTEAFF.

The CDR3 here is CASSPDRGNTQYF. As DNA, the CDR3 is TGTGCCAGCAGCCCTGACAGGGGGAATACGCAGTATTTT. This chain uses TRBV11-3 with TRBJ2-3; 9 positions match TRBD1. The CDR3 has 13 amino acids. V was clipped by 5 bases and J by 7 bases; unmatched bases: 4. From germline, CDR1 is SGHNT and CDR2 YENEEA.

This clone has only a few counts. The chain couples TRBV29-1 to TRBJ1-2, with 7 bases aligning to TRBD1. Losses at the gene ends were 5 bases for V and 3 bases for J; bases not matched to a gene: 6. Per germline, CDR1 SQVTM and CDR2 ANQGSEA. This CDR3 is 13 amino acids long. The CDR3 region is CSVSRQGDYGYTF. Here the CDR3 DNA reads TGCAGCGTTAGCAGACAGGGCGACTATGGCTACACCTTC.

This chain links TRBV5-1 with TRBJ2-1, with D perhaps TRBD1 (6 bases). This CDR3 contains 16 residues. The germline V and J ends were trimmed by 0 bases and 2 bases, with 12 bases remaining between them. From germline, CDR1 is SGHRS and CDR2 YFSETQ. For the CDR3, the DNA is TGCGCCAGCAGCTTGGTTTTCCAGGGGACCTACAATGAGCAGTTCTTC. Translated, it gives CASSLVFQGTYNEQFF.

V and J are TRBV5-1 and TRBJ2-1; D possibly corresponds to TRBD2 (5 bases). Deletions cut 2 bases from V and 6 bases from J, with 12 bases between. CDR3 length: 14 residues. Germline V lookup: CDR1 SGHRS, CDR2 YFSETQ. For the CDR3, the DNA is TGCGCCAGCAGCTTACCCGGGGTTGTCAATGAGCAGTTCTTC. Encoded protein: CASSLPGVVNEQFF.